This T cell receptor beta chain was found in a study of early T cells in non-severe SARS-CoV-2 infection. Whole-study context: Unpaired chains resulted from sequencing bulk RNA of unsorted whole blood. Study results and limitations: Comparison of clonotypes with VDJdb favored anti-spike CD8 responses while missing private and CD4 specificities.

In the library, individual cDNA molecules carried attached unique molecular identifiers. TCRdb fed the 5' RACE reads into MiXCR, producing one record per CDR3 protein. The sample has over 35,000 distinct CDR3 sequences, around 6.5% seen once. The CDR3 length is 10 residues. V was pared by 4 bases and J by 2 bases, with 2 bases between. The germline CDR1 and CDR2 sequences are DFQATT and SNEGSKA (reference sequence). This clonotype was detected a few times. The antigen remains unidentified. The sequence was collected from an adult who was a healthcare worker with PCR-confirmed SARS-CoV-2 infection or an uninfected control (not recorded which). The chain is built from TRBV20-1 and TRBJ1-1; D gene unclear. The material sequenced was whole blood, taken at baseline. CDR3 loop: CSAINTEAFF. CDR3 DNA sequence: TGCAGTGCTATTAACACTGAAGCTTTCTTT.